The clone carrying this T cell receptor beta chain was seen ten or more times. Each CDR3 protein is one row after TCRdb ran MiXCR on the PCR reads. The sample lists about 640,000 distinct CDR3 sequences, 15% to 20% occurring once. Germline loops: CDR1 GTSNPN, CDR2 SVGIG (reference sequence). The CDR3 is 15 residues long. After removal of 2 bases from V and 3 bases from J, the junction contained 7 bases not matched to a gene. Naive CD8 libraries were made from 20,000 to 1,000,000 sorted cells, and they used 10%, 30% or 50% RNA. This entry belongs to a study of molecular identifiers for immune sequencing clone quantification. Study information: Replicate experiments divided RNA from about 21,000 or 97,000 naive CD8 cells into five parts and sequenced four.

Sequencing was done on a sample of naive CD8+ T cells from blood, with Jurkat cell RNA spiked in. Sample subset: FACS-sorted CD8+CD4-CCR7+CD45RA+ naive T cells. The rearrangement uses TRBV30 and TRBJ2-7, with TRBD1 matching 10 bases. The receptor was isolated from a human donor in good health. Some libraries in this study had Jurkat cell RNA spiked in. The CDR3 sequence: CAWSTGQGVHYEQYF. CDR3 DNA: TGTGCCTGGAGTACCGGACAGGGGGTACACTACGAGCAGTACTTC.